Listed below are T cell receptor beta chains from one sample, sequenced in a study of T cell changes during pregnancy in multiple sclerosis. The table came from immunoSEQ multiplex PCR; TCRdb's copy has only in-frame clones and leaves some out. Here the sample spans 55,000 to 65,000 clones, just over 90% being singletons. The sample was peripheral blood, taken after pregnancy. The receptor source for this set is a female donor with multiple sclerosis, enrolled in a pregnancy study. Both conserved end residues are part of each CDR3. Each record gives: clone size, V gene, J gene, D gene, CDR3 protein, CDR3 DNA. A D gene is named only where the DNA matches it firmly. Clone sizes are given selectively: once, few, many, or a class where the clone is expanded.

>-|TRBV11-2|TRBJ2-7|-
CASSLGEWPYEQYF
TGTGCCAGCAGCTTAGGGGAGTGGCCCTACGAGCAGTACTTC
>-|TRBV7-3|TRBJ2-3|-
CASSEDSYTQYF
TGTGCCAGCAGCGAAGACAGTTATACGCAGTATTTT
>-|TRBV6-6|TRBJ1-1|-
CASSYSTGKEAFF
TGTGCCAGCAGTTACTCAACGGGGAAGGAGGCTTTCTTT
>-|TRBV7-6|TRBJ2-1|TRBD2
CASSPLAGGYNEQFF
TGTGCCAGCAGCCCTCTAGCGGGAGGATACAATGAGCAGTTCTTC
>-|TRBV13|TRBJ1-2|TRBD1
CASSKGQGAMDGYTF
TGTGCCAGCAGCAAGGGACAGGGGGCGATGGATGGCTACACCTTC
>-|TRBV7-2|TRBJ2-7|TRBD2
CASGSGRYSYEQYF
TGTGCCAGCGGTAGCGGGAGGTACTCCTACGAGCAGTACTTC
>-|TRBV7-9|TRBJ2-3|-
CASSLSLSRSGDTQYF
TGTGCCAGCAGCTTATCTCTGTCCCGTAGTGGAGATACGCAGTATTTT
>-|TRBV11-2|TRBJ1-2|-
CASVWGDLEEGYTF
TGTGCCAGCGTTTGGGGAGACCTGGAGGAGGGCTACACCTTC
>-|TRBV19|TRBJ2-5|-
CASRRGGLETQYF
TGTGCCAGTCGGAGGGGGGGCTTGGAGACCCAGTACTTC
>-|TRBV5-5|TRBJ2-7|TRBD2
CASSLGLTLAGSYEQYF
TGTGCCAGCAGCTTAGGTTTAACACTAGCGGGTTCCTACGAGCAGTACTTC
>-|TRBV25-1|TRBJ2-1|TRBD2
CASSTSGTSYNEQFF
TGTGCCAGCTCGACTAGCGGGACTTCCTACAATGAGCAGTTCTTC
>few|TRBV19|TRBJ1-5|TRBD1
CASSPWGQGETQPQHF
TGTGCCAGTAGTCCATGGGGACAGGGAGAAACTCAGCCCCAGCATTTT
>-|TRBV7-9|TRBJ1-2|-
CASSLLQHGYTF
TGTGCCAGCAGCTTATTACAACATGGCTACACCTTC
>-|TRBV21-1|TRBJ1-4|-
CASSTPGQAHEKLFF
TGTGCCAGCAGCACTCCGGGACAGGCGCATGAAAAACTGTTTTTT
>-|TRBV27|TRBJ2-2|-
CASSTGFRRTGELFF
TGTGCCAGCAGCACGGGATTTCGACGCACCGGGGAGCTGTTTTTT
>once|TRBV9|TRBJ2-7|TRBD1
CASSGGTGLYEQYF
TGTGCCAGCAGCGGGGGGACAGGACTCTACGAGCAGTACTTC
>-|TRBV15|TRBJ2-5|-
CATSRDERPRETQYF
TGTGCCACCAGCAGAGATGAGCGTCCCCGGGAGACCCAGTACTTC
>-|TRBV5-1|TRBJ2-1|TRBD1
CASSHPEGANEQFF
TGCGCCAGCAGCCACCCTGAGGGGGCCAATGAGCAGTTCTTC
>-|TRBV2|TRBJ2-1|-
CASSEMAPYNEQFF
TGTGCCAGCAGTGAAATGGCCCCCTACAATGAGCAGTTCTTC
>-|TRBV29-1|TRBJ2-1|TRBD2
CSVGGLAGAYNEQFF
TGCAGCGTTGGGGGACTAGCGGGAGCCTACAATGAGCAGTTCTTC
>-|TRBV19|TRBJ1-2|-
CATSTTQGNYGYTF
TGTGCCACATCGACGACGCAGGGGAACTATGGCTACACCTTC
>-|TRBV2|TRBJ1-4|-
CASSWTQGRGTNEKLFF
TGTGCCAGCAGCTGGACACAGGGACGGGGCACTAATGAAAAACTGTTTTTT
>-|TRBV27|TRBJ1-2|TRBD1
CASSPDRYYGYTF
TGTGCCAGCAGTCCGGACAGGTACTATGGCTACACCTTC
>-|TRBV7-9|TRBJ2-7|TRBD1
CASSSSPGQGDYEQYF
TGTGCCAGCAGCTCGTCACCGGGACAGGGAGACTACGAGCAGTACTTC
>-|TRBV7-6|TRBJ1-1|-
CASSSLPNTEAFF
TGTGCCAGCAGCTCACTGCCGAACACTGAAGCTTTCTTT
>-|TRBV13|TRBJ2-1|-
CASSPKAGAYNEQFF
TGTGCCAGCAGCCCCAAAGCGGGTGCGTACAATGAGCAGTTCTTC
>-|TRBV29-1|TRBJ2-3|TRBD2
CSVGLAESTDTQYF
TGCAGCGTTGGACTAGCGGAAAGCACAGATACGCAGTATTTT
>-|TRBV7-9|TRBJ2-7|TRBD1
CASSLAGTGAAISYF
TGTGCCAGCAGCTTAGCCGGGACAGGGGCCGCTATCTCTTACTTC
>-|TRBV7-8|TRBJ2-3|TRBD2
CASSLPTDTRTSGRNADTQYF
TGTGCCAGCAGCTTACCAACTGATACCCGGACTAGCGGGAGGAACGCAGATACGCAGTATTTT
>-|TRBV7-9|TRBJ1-5|-
CASSLGGANSNQPQHF
TGTGCCAGCAGCTTAGGGGGCGCAAATAGCAATCAGCCCCAGCATTTT
>-|TRBV9|TRBJ2-1|TRBD2
CASRKGGVTRLAGDNEQFF
TGTGCCAGCAGGAAGGGGGGTGTAACGAGACTAGCGGGAGACAATGAGCAGTTCTTC
>-|TRBV27|TRBJ2-7|TRBD1
CASSFGGGQGTYEQYF
TGTGCCAGCAGTTTTGGGGGTGGACAGGGTACGTACGAGCAGTACTTC
>few|TRBV2|TRBJ1-5|-
CASSEVGDQPQHF
TGTGCCAGCAGTGAAGTAGGGGATCAGCCCCAGCATTTT
>-|TRBV2|TRBJ1-5|-
CASSEAGRGNQPQHF
TGTGCCAGCAGTGAAGCAGGACGGGGGAATCAGCCCCAGCATTTT
>-|TRBV13|TRBJ2-7|TRBD2
CASSLGELAGYSYEQYF
TGTGCCAGCAGCTTAGGCGAGTTAGCGGGATACTCCTACGAGCAGTACTTC
>once|TRBV5-6|TRBJ2-7|TRBD2
CASSPWRAGVLSYEQYF
TGTGCCAGCAGCCCTTGGAGAGCGGGAGTCCTATCCTACGAGCAGTACTTC
>-|TRBV14|TRBJ2-1|-
CASRYRGNNEQFF
TGTGCCAGCAGGTACAGAGGGAACAATGAGCAGTTCTTC